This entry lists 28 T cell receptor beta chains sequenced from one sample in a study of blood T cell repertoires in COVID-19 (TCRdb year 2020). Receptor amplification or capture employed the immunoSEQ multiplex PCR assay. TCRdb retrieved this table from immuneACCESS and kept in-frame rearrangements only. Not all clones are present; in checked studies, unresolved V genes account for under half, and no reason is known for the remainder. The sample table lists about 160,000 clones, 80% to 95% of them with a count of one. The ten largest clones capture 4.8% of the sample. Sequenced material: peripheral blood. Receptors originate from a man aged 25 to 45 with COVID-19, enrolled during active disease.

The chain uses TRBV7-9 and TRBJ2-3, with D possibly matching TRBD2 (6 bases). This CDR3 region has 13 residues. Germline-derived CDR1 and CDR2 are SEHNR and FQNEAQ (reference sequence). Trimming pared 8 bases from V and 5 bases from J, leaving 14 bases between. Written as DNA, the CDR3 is TGTGCCAGCCGCCCCGGGGGTGGAGATACGCAGTATTTT. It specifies CASRPGGGDTQYF.

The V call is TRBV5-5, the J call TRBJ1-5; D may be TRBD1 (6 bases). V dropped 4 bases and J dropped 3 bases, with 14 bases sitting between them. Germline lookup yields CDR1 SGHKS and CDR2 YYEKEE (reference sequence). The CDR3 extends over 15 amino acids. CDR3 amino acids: CASSQQGWANQPQHF. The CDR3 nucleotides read TGTGCCAGCAGCCAACAGGGTTGGGCCAATCAGCCCCAGCATTTT.

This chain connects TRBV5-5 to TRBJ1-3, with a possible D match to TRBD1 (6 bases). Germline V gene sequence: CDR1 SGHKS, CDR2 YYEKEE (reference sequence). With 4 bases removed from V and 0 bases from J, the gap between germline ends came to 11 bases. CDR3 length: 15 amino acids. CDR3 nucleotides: TGTGCCAGCAGCCTACGGGACAACTCTGGAAACACCATATATTTT. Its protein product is CASSLRDNSGNTIYF.

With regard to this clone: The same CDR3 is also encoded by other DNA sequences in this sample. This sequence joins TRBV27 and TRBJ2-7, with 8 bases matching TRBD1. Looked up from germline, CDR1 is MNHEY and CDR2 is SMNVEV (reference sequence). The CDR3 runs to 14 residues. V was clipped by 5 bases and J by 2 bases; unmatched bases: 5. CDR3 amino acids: CASSPRTGPYEQYF. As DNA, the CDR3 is TGTGCCAGCAGTCCCCGGACAGGGCCCTACGAGCAGTACTTC.

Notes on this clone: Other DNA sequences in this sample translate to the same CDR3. This CDR3 is CSARSGHEQYF. In nucleotides, the CDR3 is TGCAGTGCTAGGAGCGGGCACGAGCAGTACTTC. V usage is TRBV20-1 and J usage is TRBJ2-7; D is possibly TRBD2 (6 bases). The germline V gene has CDR1 DFQATT and CDR2 SNEGSKA (reference sequence). Trimming took off 3 bases at V and 5 bases at J, with 8 bases between the two ends. This CDR3 is built from 11 residues.

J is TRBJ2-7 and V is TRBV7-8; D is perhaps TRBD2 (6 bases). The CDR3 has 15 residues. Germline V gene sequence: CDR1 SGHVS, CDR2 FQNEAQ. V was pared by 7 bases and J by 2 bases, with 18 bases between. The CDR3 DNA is TGTGCCAGCACCGTTCGGCGGGAACTAACCTACGAGCAGTACTTC. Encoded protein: CASTVRRELTYEQYF.

The CDR3 loop reads CASSFERGAEQYF. CDR3 sequence (DNA): TGTGCCAGCAGCTTCGAGCGGGGGGCCGAGCAGTACTTC. The chain employs TRBV5-6 and TRBJ2-7; 9 bases fit TRBD2. V trimming: 2 bases; J trimming: 6 bases; junction bases outside the gene matches: 3. The CDR3 is made up of 13 amino acids. Germline V lookup: CDR1 SGHDT, CDR2 YYEEEE.

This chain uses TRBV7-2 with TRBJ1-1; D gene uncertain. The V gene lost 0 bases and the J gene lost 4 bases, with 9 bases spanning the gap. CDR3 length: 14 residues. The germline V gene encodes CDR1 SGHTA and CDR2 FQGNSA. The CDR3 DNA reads TGTGCCAGCAGCTTAGCTGAGGGTATCACTGAAGCTTTCTTT. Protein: CASSLAEGITEAFF.

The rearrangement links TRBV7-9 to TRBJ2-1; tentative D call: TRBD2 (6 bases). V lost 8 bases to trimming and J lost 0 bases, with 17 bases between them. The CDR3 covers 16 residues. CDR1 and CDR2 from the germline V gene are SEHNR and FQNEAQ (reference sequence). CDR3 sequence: CASRGERRDSYNEQFF. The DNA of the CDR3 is TGTGCCAGCCGCGGGGAGAGGAGGGACTCCTACAATGAGCAGTTCTTC.

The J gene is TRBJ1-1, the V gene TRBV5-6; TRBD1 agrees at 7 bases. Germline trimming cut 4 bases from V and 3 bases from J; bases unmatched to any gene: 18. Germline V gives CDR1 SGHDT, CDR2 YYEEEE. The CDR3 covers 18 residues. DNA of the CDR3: TGTGCCAGCAGCGACGTTGCCGCTGAGGGGGCGCGAGACACTGAAGCTTTCTTT. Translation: CASSDVAAEGARDTEAFF. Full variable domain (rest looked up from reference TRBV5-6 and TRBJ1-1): DAGVTQSPTHLIKTRGQQVTLRCSPKSGHDTVSWYQQALGQGPQFIFQYYEEEERQRGNFPDRFSGHQFPNYSSELNVNALLLGDSALYLCASSDVAAEGARDTEAFFGQGTRLTVV.

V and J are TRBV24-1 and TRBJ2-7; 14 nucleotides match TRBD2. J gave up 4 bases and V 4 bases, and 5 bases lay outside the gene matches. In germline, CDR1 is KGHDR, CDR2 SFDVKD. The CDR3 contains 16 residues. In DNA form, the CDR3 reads TGTGCCACCAGTGACTTCGGGACTAGCGGGAGTTACGAGCAGTACTTC. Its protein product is CATSDFGTSGSYEQYF.

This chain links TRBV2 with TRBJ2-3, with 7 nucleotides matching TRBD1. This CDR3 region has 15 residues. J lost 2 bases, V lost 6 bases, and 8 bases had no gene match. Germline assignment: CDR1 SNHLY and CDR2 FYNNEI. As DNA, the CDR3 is TGTGCCAGCAGGGAACGGACAGGACACACAGATACGCAGTATTTT. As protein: CASRERTGHTDTQYF.

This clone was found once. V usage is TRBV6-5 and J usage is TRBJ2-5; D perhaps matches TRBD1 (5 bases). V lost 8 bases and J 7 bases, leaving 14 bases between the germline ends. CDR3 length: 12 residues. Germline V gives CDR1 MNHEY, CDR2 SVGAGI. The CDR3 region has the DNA TGTGCCAGCGGGGCCCCCAAAGGGACCCAGTACTTC. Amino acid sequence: CASGAPKGTQYF.

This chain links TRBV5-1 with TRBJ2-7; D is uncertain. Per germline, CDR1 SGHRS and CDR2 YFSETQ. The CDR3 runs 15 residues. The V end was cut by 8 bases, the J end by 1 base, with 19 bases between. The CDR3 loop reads CASALDTSLSYEQYF. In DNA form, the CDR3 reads TGCGCCAGTGCCCTCGACACAAGCCTTTCCTACGAGCAGTACTTC.

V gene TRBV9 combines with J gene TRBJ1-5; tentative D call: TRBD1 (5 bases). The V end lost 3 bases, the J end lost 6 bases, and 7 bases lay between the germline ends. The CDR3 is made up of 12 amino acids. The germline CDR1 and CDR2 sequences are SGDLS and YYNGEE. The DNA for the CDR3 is TGTGCCAGCAGCGGGGGGGGTCAGCCCCAGCATTTT. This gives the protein CASSGGGQPQHF.

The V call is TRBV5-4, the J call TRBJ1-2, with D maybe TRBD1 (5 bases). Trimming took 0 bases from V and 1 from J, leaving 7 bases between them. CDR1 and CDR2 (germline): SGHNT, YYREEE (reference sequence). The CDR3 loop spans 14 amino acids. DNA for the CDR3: TGTGCCAGCAGCTTGGGACAGCTTAACTATGGCTACACCTTC. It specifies CASSLGQLNYGYTF.

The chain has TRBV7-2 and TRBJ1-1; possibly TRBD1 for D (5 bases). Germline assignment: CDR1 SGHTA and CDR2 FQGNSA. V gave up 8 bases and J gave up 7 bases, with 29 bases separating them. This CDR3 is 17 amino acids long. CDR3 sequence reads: CASLFDPPQVGRGEAFF. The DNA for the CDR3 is TGTGCCAGCCTGTTCGACCCCCCTCAGGTGGGGCGGGGTGAAGCTTTCTTT.

The DNA for the CDR3 is TGTGCCAGCAGGGCGGGACAGCTCAATCAGCCCCAGCATTTT. Protein product: CASRAGQLNQPQHF. The chain uses TRBV6-5 and TRBJ1-5; 7 positions match TRBD1. The trim removed 6 bases at V and 3 bases at J, leaving 5 bases unmatched. The CDR3 runs 14 residues. The germline gives CDR1 MNHEY, CDR2 SVGAGI.

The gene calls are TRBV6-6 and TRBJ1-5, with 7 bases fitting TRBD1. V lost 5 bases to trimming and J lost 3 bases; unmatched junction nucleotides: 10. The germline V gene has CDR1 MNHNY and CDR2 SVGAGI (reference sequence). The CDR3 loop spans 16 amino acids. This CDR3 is CASSNDREAANQPQHF. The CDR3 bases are TGTGCCAGCAGTAACGACAGGGAAGCGGCCAATCAGCCCCAGCATTTT.

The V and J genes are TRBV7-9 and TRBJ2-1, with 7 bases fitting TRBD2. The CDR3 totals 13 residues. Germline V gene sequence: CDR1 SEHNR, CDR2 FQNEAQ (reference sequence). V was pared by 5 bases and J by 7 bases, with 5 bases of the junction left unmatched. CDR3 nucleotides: TGTGCCAGCAGCGGGGCGGGGGTGAATGAGCAGTTCTTC. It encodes CASSGAGVNEQFF.

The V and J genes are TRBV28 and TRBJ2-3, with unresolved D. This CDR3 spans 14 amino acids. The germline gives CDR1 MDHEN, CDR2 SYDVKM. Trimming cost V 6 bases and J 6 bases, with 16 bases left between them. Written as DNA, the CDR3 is TGTGCCAGCAGACCCACACTAAGATACGATACGCAGTATTTT. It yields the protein CASRPTLRYDTQYF.

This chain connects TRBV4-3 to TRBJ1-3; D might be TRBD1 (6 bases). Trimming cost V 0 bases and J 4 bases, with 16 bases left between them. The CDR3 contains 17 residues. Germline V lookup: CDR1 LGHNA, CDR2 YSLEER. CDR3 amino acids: CASSQEARGGGGNTIYF. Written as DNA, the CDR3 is TGCGCCAGCAGCCAAGAAGCAAGAGGGGGTGGAGGAAACACCATATATTTT.

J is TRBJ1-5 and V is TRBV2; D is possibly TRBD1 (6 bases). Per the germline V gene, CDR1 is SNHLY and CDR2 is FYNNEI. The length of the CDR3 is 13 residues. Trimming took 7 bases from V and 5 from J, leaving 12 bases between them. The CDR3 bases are TGTGCCAGCAAGGCAGGGGACGATCAGCCCCAGCATTTT. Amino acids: CASKAGDDQPQHF.

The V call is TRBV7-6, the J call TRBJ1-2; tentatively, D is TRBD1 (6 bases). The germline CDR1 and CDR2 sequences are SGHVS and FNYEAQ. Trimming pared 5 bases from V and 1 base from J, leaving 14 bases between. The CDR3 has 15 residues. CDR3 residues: CASSPGTQINYGYTF. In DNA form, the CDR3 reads TGTGCCAGCAGCCCGGGGACACAAATTAACTATGGCTACACCTTC.

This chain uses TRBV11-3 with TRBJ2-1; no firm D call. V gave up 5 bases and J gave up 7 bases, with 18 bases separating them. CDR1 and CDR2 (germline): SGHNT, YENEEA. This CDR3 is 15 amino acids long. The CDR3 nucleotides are TGTGCCAGCAGCCCTTGGGCAGAGAAGGTTAATGAGCAGTTCTTC. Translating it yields CASSPWAEKVNEQFF.

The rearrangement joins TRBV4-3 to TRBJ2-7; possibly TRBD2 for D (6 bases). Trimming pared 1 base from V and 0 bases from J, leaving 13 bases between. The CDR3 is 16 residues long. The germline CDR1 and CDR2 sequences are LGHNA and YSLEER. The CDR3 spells CASSQVSGASSYEQYF. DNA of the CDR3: TGCGCCAGCAGCCAAGTTAGCGGCGCGAGCTCCTACGAGCAGTACTTC.

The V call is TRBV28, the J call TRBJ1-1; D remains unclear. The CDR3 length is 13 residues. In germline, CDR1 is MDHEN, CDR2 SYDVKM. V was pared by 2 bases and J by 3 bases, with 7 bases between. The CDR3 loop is CASSLPDYTEAFF. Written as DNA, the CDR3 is TGTGCCAGCAGTTTACCCGACTACACTGAAGCTTTCTTT. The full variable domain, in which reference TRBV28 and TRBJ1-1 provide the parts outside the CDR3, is DVKVTQSSRYLVKRTGEKVFLECVQDMDHENMFWYRQDPGLGLRLIYFSYDVKMKEKGDIPEGYSVSREKKERFSLILESASTNQTSMYLCASSLPDYTEAFFGQGTRLTVV.

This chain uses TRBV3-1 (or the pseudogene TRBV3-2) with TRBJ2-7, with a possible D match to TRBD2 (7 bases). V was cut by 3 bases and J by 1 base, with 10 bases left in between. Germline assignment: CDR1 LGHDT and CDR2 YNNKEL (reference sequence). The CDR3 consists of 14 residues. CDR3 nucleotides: TGTGCCAGCAGCCATAGGGGGGGATCCTACGAGCAGTACTTC. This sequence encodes CASSHRGGSYEQYF.